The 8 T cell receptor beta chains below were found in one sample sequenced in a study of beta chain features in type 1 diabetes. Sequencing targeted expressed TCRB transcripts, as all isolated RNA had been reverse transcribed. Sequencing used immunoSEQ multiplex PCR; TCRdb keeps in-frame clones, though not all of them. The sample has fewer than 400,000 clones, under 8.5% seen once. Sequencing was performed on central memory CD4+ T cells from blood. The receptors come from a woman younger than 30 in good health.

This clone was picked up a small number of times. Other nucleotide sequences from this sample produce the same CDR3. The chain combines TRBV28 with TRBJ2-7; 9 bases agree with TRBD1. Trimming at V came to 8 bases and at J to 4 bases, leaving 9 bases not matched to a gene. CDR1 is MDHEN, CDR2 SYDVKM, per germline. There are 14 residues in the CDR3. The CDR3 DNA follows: TGTGCCAGCTCCTCGGGACAGGGCCCTTACGAGCAGTACTTC. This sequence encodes CASSSGQGPYEQYF.

CDR3 residues: CASGGQGGYTDTQYF. The DNA of the CDR3 is TGCGCCAGCGGGGGACAGGGTGGATACACAGATACGCAGTATTTT. The V call is TRBV5-1, the J call TRBJ2-3; 9 nucleotides match TRBD1. CDR1 SGHRS and CDR2 YFSETQ come from the germline V gene. The CDR3 is 15 amino acids. Trimming at V came to 7 bases and at J to 2 bases, leaving 8 bases not matched to a gene.

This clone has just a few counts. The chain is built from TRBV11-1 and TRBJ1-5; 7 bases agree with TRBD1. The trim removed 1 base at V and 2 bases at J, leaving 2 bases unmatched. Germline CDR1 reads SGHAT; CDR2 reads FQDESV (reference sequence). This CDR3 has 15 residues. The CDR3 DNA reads TGTGCCAGCAGCTTAGGTGGACAGGGCAATCAGCCCCAGCATTTT. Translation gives CASSLGGQGNQPQHF.

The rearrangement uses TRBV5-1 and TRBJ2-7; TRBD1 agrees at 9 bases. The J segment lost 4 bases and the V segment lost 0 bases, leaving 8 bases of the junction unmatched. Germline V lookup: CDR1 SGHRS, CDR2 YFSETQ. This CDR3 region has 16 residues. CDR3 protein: CASSLGYGTGMYEQYF. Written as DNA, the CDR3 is TGCGCCAGCAGCTTGGGATATGGGACAGGGATGTACGAGCAGTACTTC.

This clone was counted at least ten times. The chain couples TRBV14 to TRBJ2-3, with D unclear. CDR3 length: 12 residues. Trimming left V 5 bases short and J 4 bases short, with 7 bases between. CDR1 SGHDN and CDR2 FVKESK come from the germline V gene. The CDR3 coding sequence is TGTGCCAGCAGCACCATGGCAGATACGCAGTATTTT. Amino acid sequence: CASSTMADTQYF.

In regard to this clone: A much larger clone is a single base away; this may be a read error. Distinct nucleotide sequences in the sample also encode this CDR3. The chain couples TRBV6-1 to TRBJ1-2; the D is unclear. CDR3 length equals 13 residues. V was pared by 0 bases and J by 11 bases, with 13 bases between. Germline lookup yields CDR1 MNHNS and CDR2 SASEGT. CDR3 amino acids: CASSEALGWIYTF. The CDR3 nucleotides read TGTGCCAGCAGTGAAGCGCTCGGGTGGATTTACACCTTC.

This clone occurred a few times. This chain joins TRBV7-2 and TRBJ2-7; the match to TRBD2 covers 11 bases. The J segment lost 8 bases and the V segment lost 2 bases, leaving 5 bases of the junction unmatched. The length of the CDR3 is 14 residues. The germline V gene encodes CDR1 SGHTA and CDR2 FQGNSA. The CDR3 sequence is CASSLIAGGQKQYF. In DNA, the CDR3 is TGTGCCAGCAGCTTAATAGCGGGAGGGCAAAAGCAGTACTTC. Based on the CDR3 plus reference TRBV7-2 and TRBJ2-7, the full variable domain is GAGVSQSPSNKVTEKGKDVELRCDPISGHTALYWYRQSLGQGLEFLIYFQGNSAPDKSGLPSDRFSAERTGGSVSTLTIQRTQQEDSAVYLCASSLIAGGQKQYFGPGTRLTVT.

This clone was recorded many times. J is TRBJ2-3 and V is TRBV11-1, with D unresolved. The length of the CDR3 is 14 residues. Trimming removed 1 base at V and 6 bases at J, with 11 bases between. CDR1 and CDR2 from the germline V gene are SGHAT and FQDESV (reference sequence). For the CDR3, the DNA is TGTGCCAGCAGCTTAGGCTCTGTTGGGGATACGCAGTATTTT. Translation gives CASSLGSVGDTQYF. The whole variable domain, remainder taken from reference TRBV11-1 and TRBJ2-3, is EAEVAQSPRYKITEKSQAVAFWCDPISGHATLYWYRQILGQGPELLVQFQDESVVDDSQLPKDRFSAERLKGVDSTLKIQPAELGDSAMYLCASSLGSVGDTQYFGPGTRLTVL.